Listed here are 9 T cell receptor beta chains from one sample, sequenced in a study of T cell responses to AZD1222 COVID-19 vaccine (dated by TCRdb to 2020 to 2022). The meaning of the sample's time point label: baseline before first vaccination. Library prep was done by the immunoSEQ multiplex PCR assay. Not all clones reach the TCRdb copy of this immuneACCESS table, which keeps in-frame sequences only. Checked studies attribute under half of the gap to unresolved V genes and leave the rest unexplained. In this sample the table shows some 150,000 clones, roughly nine tenths of which occur a single time. The ten largest clones represent 1.6% of the sample. The material sequenced was peripheral blood, taken on day 0 of AZD1222 vaccination. These receptors originate from an adult in good health.

The rearrangement links TRBV6-2 or TRBV6-3 to TRBJ1-1, with D uncertain. Trimming took off 2 bases at V and 4 bases at J, with 20 bases between the two ends. The CDR3 has 17 residues. CDR1 and CDR2 (germline): MNHEY, SVGEGT. The CDR3 DNA is TGTGCCAGCAGTTACGGTGGTTATCCCCAAGAGGGCACTGAAGCTTTCTTT. Residues: CASSYGGYPQEGTEAFF.

This clone was counted a few times. The chain joins TRBV11-2 to TRBJ2-1; the match to TRBD2 covers 10 bases. CDR3 length equals 15 residues. Germline V gene sequence: CDR1 SGHAT, CDR2 FQNNGV. V shed 5 bases, J shed 15 bases, and the junction held 16 bases outside the gene matches. CDR3 coding DNA: TGTGCCAGCAGCGTTAGCGCTAGCGGGAGTTCCCTGGCGTTCTTC. This translates into CASSVSASGSSLAFF.

The gene calls are TRBV6-2 or TRBV6-3 and TRBJ2-5; a possible D gene is TRBD1 (6 bases). V was cut by 5 bases and J by 5 bases, with 12 bases left in between. The V gene's germline CDR1 is MNHEY and CDR2 SVGEGT. This CDR3 is built from 13 residues. CDR3 in amino acids: CASSPQGGETQYF. The CDR3 region has the DNA TGTGCCAGCAGTCCACAGGGTGGTGAGACCCAGTACTTC.

The rearrangement links TRBV5-4 to TRBJ1-2; 9 nucleotides match TRBD1. Looked up from germline, CDR1 is SGHNT and CDR2 is YYREEE (reference sequence). The CDR3 length is 16 residues. After removal of 3 bases from V and 0 bases from J, the junction contained 6 bases not matched to a gene. CDR3 DNA sequence: TGTGCCAGCAGCTCAACGACAGGGGGGACTAACTATGGCTACACCTTC. This translates into CASSSTTGGTNYGYTF. Full variable domain (rest looked up from reference TRBV5-4 and TRBJ1-2): ETGVTQSPTHLIKTRGQQVTLRCSSQSGHNTVSWYQQALGQGPQFIFQYYREEENGRGNFPPRFSGLQFPNYSSELNVNALELDDSALYLCASSSTTGGTNYGYTFGSGTRLTVV.

In DNA, the CDR3 is TGTGCCAGCTCACCCGGTCAGGGGACAGGCTCTGGAAACACCATATATTTT. It yields the protein CASSPGQGTGSGNTIYF. The V and J genes are TRBV18 and TRBJ1-3, with TRBD1 matching over 8 bases. From germline, CDR1 is KGHSH and CDR2 LQKENI. V gave up 3 bases and J gave up 0 bases; unmatched junction bases: 7. The CDR3 extends over 17 amino acids.

This sequence joins TRBV9 and TRBJ2-2, with TRBD1 as a possible D gene (6 bases). Deletions cut 5 bases from V and 7 bases from J, with 15 bases between. The CDR3 totals 14 residues. Per the germline V gene, CDR1 is SGDLS and CDR2 is YYNGEE. The CDR3 reads CASSFHRDDGELFF. For the CDR3, the DNA is TGTGCCAGCAGTTTTCACAGGGACGACGGGGAGCTGTTTTTT.

The chain recombines TRBV19 with TRBJ1-1; possible D gene TRBD1, 5 bases. CDR3 length: 17 residues. The germline V gene has CDR1 LNHDA and CDR2 SQIVND (reference sequence). Trimming cost V 3 bases and J 2 bases, with 19 bases left between them. This CDR3 reads CASSMRGAGRQNTEAFF. The CDR3 DNA reads as TGTGCCAGTAGTATGAGGGGTGCAGGGCGACAAAACACTGAAGCTTTCTTT. The whole variable domain, filled in from reference TRBV19 and TRBJ1-1, reads DGGITQSPKYLFRKEGQNVTLSCEQNLNHDAMYWYRQDPGQGLRLIYYSQIVNDFQKGDIAEGYSVSREKKESFPLTVTSAQKNPTAFYLCASSMRGAGRQNTEAFFGQGTRLTVV.

The V and J genes are TRBV28 and TRBJ1-2; D is uncertain. CDR1 is MDHEN and CDR2 is SYDVKM in the germline V gene. V was pared by 3 bases and J by 7 bases, with 6 bases between. CDR3 length: 11 residues. CDR3 region: CASSFGFGYTF. CDR3 bases: TGTGCCAGCAGTTTTGGGTTTGGCTACACCTTC.

This rearrangement joins TRBV5-4 to TRBJ2-3; D not resolved. This CDR3 has 15 residues. The germline CDR1 and CDR2 sequences are SGHNT and YYREEE (reference sequence). V lost 0 bases, J lost 2 bases, and 10 bases lay in between. In DNA form, the CDR3 reads TGTGCCAGCAGCTTGGAGCCACGTTACACAGATACGCAGTATTTT. Translating it yields CASSLEPRYTDTQYF.